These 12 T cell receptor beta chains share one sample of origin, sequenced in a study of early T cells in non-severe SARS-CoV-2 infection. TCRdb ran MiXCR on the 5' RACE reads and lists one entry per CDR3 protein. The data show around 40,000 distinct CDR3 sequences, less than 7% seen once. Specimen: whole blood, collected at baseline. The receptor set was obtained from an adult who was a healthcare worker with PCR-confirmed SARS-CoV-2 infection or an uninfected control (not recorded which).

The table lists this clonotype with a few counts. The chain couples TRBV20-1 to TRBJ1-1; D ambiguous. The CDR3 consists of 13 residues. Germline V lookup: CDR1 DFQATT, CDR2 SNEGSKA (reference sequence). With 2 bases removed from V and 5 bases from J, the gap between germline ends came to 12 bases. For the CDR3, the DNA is TGCAGTGCTAGACATCCCGTGGATACTGAAGCTTTCTTT. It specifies CSARHPVDTEAFF.

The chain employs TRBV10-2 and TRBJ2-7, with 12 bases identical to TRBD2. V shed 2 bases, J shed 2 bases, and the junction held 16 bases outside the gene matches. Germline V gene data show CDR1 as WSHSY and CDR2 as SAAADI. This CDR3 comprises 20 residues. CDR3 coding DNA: TGCGCCAGCAGTGAGACTTTGACTAGCGGGAGAAGATCACTTACCTACGAGCAGTACTTC. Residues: CASSETLTSGRRSLTYEQYF.

The CDR3 region is CASSSSAPRQEAFF. CDR3 bases: TGCGCCAGCAGTTCCTCGGCCCCCCGGCAAGAAGCTTTCTTT. The chain couples TRBV10-2 to TRBJ1-1; D is uncertain. This CDR3 has 14 residues. Trimming removed 5 bases from V and 8 bases from J, with 18 bases in between. Germline CDR1 WSHSY, CDR2 SAAADI.

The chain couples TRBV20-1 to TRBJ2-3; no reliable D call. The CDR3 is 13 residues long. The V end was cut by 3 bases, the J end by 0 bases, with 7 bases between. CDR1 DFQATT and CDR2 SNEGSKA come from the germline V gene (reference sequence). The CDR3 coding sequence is TGCAGTGCTAGCGGATCTAGCACAGATACGCAGTATTTT. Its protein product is CSASGSSTDTQYF.

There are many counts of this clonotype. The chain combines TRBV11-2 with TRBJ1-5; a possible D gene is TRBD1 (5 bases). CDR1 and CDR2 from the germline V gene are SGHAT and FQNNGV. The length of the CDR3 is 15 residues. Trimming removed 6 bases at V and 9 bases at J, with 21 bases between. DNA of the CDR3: TGTGCCAGCAGTCTAACGGACACCGCCGGTCGGCCCCAGCATTTT. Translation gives CASSLTDTAGRPQHF.

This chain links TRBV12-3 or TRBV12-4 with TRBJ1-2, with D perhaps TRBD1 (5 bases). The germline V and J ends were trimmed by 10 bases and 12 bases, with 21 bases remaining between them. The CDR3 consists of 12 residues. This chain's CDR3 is CATQGGQNENTF. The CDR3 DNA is TGTGCCACGCAGGGAGGGCAGAACGAAAACACCTTC.

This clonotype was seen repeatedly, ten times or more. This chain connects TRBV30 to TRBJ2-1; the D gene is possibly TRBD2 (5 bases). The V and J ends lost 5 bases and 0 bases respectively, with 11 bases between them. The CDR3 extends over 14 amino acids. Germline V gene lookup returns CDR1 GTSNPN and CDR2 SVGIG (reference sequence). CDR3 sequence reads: CAWLLGSSYNEQFF. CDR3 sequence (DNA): TGTGCCTGGTTGCTAGGGAGCTCCTACAATGAGCAGTTCTTC.

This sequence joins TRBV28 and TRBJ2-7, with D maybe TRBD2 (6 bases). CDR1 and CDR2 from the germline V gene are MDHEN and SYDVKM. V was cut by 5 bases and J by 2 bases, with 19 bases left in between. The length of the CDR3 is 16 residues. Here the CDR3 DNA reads TGTGCCAGCAGTCAAACGGCCCTAGCGATTACCTACGAGCAGTACTTC. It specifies CASSQTALAITYEQYF.

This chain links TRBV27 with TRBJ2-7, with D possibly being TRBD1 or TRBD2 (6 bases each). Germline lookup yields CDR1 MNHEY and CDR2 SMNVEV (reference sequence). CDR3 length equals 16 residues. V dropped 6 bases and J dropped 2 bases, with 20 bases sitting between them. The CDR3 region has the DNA TGTGCCAGCAGAGGGCTTGGGGGGCTCCGAACCTACGAGCAGTACTTC. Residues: CASRGLGGLRTYEQYF.

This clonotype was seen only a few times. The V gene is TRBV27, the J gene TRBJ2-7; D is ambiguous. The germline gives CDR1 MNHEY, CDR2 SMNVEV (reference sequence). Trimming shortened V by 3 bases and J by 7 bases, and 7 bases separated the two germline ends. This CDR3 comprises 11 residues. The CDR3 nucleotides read TGTGCCAGCAGTTTCCAAGGGGAGCAGTACTTC. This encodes CASSFQGEQYF.

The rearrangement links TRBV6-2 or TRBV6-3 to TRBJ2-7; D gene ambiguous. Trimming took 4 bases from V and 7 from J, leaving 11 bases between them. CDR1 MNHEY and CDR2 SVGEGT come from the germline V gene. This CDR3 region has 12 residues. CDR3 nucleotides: TGTGCCAGCAGTTTCTCCCCCCTTGAGCAGTACTTC. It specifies CASSFSPLEQYF.

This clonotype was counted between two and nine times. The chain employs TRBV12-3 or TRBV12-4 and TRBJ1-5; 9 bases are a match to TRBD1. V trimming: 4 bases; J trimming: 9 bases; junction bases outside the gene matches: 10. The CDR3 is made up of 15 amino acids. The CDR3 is CASSYSGQGNWPQHF. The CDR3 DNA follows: TGTGCCAGCAGTTACAGCGGACAGGGGAATTGGCCCCAGCATTTT.